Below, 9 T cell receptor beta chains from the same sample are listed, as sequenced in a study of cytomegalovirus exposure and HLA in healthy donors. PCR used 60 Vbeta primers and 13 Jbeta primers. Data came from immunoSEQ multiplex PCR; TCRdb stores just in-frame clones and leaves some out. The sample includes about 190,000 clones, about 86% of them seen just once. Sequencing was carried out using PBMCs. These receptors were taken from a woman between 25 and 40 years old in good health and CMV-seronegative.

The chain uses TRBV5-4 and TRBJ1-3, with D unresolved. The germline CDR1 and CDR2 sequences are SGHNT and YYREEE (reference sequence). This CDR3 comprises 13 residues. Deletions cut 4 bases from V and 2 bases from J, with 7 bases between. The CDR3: CASSPLPGNTIYF. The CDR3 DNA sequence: TGTGCCAGCAGCCCTCTACCTGGAAACACCATATATTTT.

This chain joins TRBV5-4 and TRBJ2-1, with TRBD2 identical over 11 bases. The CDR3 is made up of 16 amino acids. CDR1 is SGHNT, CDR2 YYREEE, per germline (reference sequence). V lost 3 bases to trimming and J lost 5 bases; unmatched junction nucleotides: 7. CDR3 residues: CASSSGLAGAHNEQFF. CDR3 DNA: TGTGCCAGCAGCTCCGGACTAGCGGGTGCCCACAATGAGCAGTTCTTC.

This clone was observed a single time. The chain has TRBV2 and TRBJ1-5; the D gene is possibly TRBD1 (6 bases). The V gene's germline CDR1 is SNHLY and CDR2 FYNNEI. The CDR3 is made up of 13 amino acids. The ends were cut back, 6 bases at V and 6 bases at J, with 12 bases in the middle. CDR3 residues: CASRVGQTQPQHF. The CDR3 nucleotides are TGTGCCAGCAGAGTGGGACAAACTCAGCCCCAGCATTTT.

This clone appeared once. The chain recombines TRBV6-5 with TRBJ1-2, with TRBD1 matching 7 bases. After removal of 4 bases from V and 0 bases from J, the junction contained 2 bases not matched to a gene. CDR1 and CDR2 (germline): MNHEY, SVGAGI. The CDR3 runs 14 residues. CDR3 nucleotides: TGTGCCAGCAGTTGGGACAGAACTAACTATGGCTACACCTTC. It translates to CASSWDRTNYGYTF.

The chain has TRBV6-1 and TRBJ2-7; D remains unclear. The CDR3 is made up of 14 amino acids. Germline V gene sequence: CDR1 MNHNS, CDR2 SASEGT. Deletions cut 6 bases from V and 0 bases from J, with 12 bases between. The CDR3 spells CASRNVGLSYEQYF. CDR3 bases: TGTGCCAGCAGAAATGTGGGCCTCTCCTACGAGCAGTACTTC.

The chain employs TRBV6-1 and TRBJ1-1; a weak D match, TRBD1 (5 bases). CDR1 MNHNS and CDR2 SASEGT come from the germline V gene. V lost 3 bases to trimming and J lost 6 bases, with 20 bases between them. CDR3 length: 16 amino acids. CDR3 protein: CASSDMLGGYMAEAFF. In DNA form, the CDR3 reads TGTGCCAGCAGTGATATGTTGGGGGGGTACATGGCTGAAGCTTTCTTT.

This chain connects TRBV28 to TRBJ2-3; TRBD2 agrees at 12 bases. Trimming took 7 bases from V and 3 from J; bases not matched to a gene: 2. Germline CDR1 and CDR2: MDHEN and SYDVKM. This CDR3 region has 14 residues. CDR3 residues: CASTSGGGTDTQYF. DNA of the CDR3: TGTGCCAGCACTAGCGGGGGGGGAACAGATACGCAGTATTTT.

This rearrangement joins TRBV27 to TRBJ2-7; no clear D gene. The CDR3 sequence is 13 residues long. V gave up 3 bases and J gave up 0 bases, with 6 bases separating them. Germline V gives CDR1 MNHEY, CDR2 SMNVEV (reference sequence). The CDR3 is CASSLSGSYEQYF. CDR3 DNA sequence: TGTGCCAGCAGTTTGTCAGGCTCCTACGAGCAGTACTTC.

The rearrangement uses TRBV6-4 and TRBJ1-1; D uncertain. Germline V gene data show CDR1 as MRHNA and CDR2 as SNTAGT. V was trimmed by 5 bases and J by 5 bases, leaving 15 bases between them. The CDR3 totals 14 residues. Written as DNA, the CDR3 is TGTGCCAGCAGTATCATCGCGGGTGGAACTGAAGCTTTCTTT. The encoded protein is CASSIIAGGTEAFF.